The text below deals with one T cell receptor beta chain. The antigen remains unidentified. Looked up from germline, CDR1 is MNHEY and CDR2 is SMNVEV (reference sequence). V shed 3 bases, J shed 2 bases, and the junction held 6 bases outside the gene matches. The CDR3 runs to 16 residues. The time point: baseline pretreatment blood. Indicated treatment: 15 Gy SBRT to primary tumor, nephrectomy 4 weeks later. The patient's renal cell carcinoma had clear cell pathology. The data stem from a study of radiation and T cells in renal cell carcinoma. Study-level results: Top tumor clonotypes rose in blood 2 weeks post-radiation, then contracted. Pretreatment tumor biopsies were lacking, so baseline clonotypes are unknown.

Sequenced by immunoSEQ multiplex PCR; TCRdb stores in-frame clones only, minus some. The table shows around 94,000 clones, with about 86% occurring only once. Here the sequenced sample was blood, taken from a patient whose treatment included radiotherapy and nephrectomy. This receptor was identified in a man aged 45-65 years with renal cell carcinoma. The chain has TRBV27 and TRBJ2-2, with 7 positions matching TRBD1. CDR3 nucleotides: TGTGCCAGCAGTTTGACAGGGACGTTCAACACCGGGGAGCTGTTTTTT. This encodes CASSLTGTFNTGELFF.